Shown below are 8 T cell receptor beta chains from a single sample sequenced in a study of blood T cell repertoires in COVID-19. Clones were sequenced by immunoSEQ multiplex PCR, and TCRdb holds only the in-frame ones, with some missing. The sample carries about 200,000 clones, roughly 90% recorded once. Sequenced input: PBMCs or T cells enriched from blood (not recorded which). The receptors were gathered from a woman under 30 who had recovered from COVID-19.

This chain connects TRBV19 to TRBJ1-5, with D maybe TRBD1 (5 bases). Germline V gives CDR1 LNHDA, CDR2 SQIVND (reference sequence). The CDR3 runs to 15 residues. Trimming stripped 3 bases from V and 1 base from J, with 10 bases between. CDR3 nucleotide sequence: TGTGCCAGTAGTATGGACATTTCAAGCAATCAGCCCCAGCATTTT. Translation: CASSMDISSNQPQHF.

This chain links TRBV5-6 with TRBJ1-2; 8 positions match TRBD1. The CDR3 covers 16 residues. Looked up from germline, CDR1 is SGHDT and CDR2 is YYEEEE. J gave up 2 bases and V 2 bases, and 8 bases lay outside the gene matches. CDR3 nucleotide sequence: TGTGCCAGCAGCTTAATGACAGGGGTGGTGAACTATGGCTACACCTTC. Translating it yields CASSLMTGVVNYGYTF.

The chain is built from TRBV3-1 (or the pseudogene TRBV3-2) and TRBJ2-7; D unclear. Germline V gene sequence: CDR1 LGHDT, CDR2 YNNKEL (reference sequence). CDR3 length equals 15 residues. V lost 3 bases and J lost 0, with 12 bases in between. CDR3 bases: TGTGCCAGCAGCCATGCCAGCGAACTCTCCTACGAGCAGTACTTC. Encoded protein: CASSHASELSYEQYF.

This clone was picked up a small number of times. The chain carries TRBV11-2 and TRBJ2-2; TRBD1 agrees at 7 bases. Germline V CDR1 and CDR2: SGHAT, FQNNGV. The CDR3 contains 16 residues. V shed 5 bases, J shed 5 bases, and the junction held 11 bases outside the gene matches. CDR3 sequence (DNA): TGTGCCAGCAGCCCACGACAGGGACAAGCGACCGGGGAGCTGTTTTTT. As protein: CASSPRQGQATGELFF.

The chain employs TRBV10-3 and TRBJ1-4, with TRBD1 matching over 8 bases. CDR3 length: 16 residues. Germline loops: CDR1 ENHRY, CDR2 SYGVKD. The V gene end was trimmed by 3 bases and the J gene end by 8 bases; junction bases not matched to a gene: 11. CDR3 protein: CAISEGDVTGDEKLFF. In DNA, the CDR3 is TGTGCCATCAGTGAAGGGGATGTGACAGGGGACGAAAAACTGTTTTTT.

The chain employs TRBV29-1 and TRBJ2-5; D is possibly TRBD1 (6 bases). Germline V gene lookup returns CDR1 SQVTM and CDR2 ANQGSEA. The CDR3 spans 12 residues. V shed 8 bases and J shed 5 bases, with 15 bases lying between them. The CDR3 region is CSTQGYRETQYF. For the CDR3, the DNA is TGCAGCACCCAGGGGTATAGGGAGACCCAGTACTTC.

The chain joins TRBV5-8 to TRBJ2-3; 9 bases line up with TRBD1. Trimming cost V 3 bases and J 6 bases; bases outside gene matches: 2. CDR3 length: 13 amino acids. The V gene's germline CDR1 is SGHTS and CDR2 YDEGEE. CDR3 nucleotides: TGTGCCAGCAGCTGGGGGACAGGGGATACGCAGTATTTT. This codes for CASSWGTGDTQYF.

J is TRBJ1-2 and V is TRBV5-1; a weak D match, TRBD1 (5 bases). The CDR3 extends over 12 amino acids. The germline V gene encodes CDR1 SGHRS and CDR2 YFSETQ. V lost 3 bases, J lost 13 bases, and 16 bases lay in between. The CDR3 is CASSSATGAFTF. The CDR3 DNA reads TGCGCCAGCAGCTCAGCAACAGGAGCCTTCACCTTC.